A single sample is the source of the 22 T cell receptor beta chains below, sequenced in a study of T cell changes during pregnancy in multiple sclerosis. Data came from immunoSEQ multiplex PCR; TCRdb stores just in-frame clones and leaves some out. Of 54,000 or so clones detected, 80% to 95% appear once; the ten largest clones hold about 0.33%. The starting material was CD4+ T cells from peripheral blood mononuclear cells, obtained before pregnancy. These receptors were collected from a female donor with multiple sclerosis, enrolled in a pregnancy study.

The V and J genes are TRBV11-2 and TRBJ1-2; 7 bases align to TRBD1. The CDR3 has 15 residues. Trimming took 6 bases from V and 5 from J; bases not matched to a gene: 12. Germline assignment: CDR1 SGHAT and CDR2 FQNNGV. CDR3 in amino acids: CASRPIRGLSYGYTF. The CDR3 nucleotides read TGTGCCAGCAGACCGATCAGGGGGTTGTCTTATGGCTACACCTTC.

The gene calls are TRBV7-2 and TRBJ2-3; 8 bases agree with TRBD2. J was trimmed by 5 bases and V by 0 bases; bases with no gene match: 10. Germline V gene lookup returns CDR1 SGHTA and CDR2 FQGNSA. This CDR3 is 17 amino acids long. In DNA, the CDR3 is TGTGCCAGCAGCTTAGCGCTTAGAGCGGGAGCGGGAGATACGCAGTATTTT. It codes for CASSLALRAGAGDTQYF. The variable domain in full, with the rest retrieved from reference TRBV7-2 and TRBJ2-3, is GAGVSQSPSNKVTEKGKDVELRCDPISGHTALYWYRQSLGQGLEFLIYFQGNSAPDKSGLPSDRFSAERTGGSVSTLTIQRTQQEDSAVYLCASSLALRAGAGDTQYFGPGTRLTVL.

This CDR3 reads CAWGLGGPNIQYF. The CDR3 coding sequence is TGTGCCTGGGGCTTGGGAGGTCCGAACATTCAGTACTTC. This rearrangement joins TRBV30 to TRBJ2-4; D perhaps matches TRBD2 (6 bases). The CDR3 is 13 residues long. V lost 5 bases and J 7 bases, leaving 15 bases between the germline ends. Germline V gene lookup returns CDR1 GTSNPN and CDR2 SVGIG (reference sequence).

For the CDR3, the DNA is TGTGCCAGTAGTATAGATGGGGGGGGGCTCTATGGCTACACCTTC. Encoded protein: CASSIDGGGLYGYTF. The rearrangement joins TRBV19 to TRBJ1-2, with D possibly being TRBD1 (6 bases). The CDR3 is made up of 15 amino acids. Germline lookup yields CDR1 LNHDA and CDR2 SQIVND (reference sequence). Trimming removed 0 bases from V and 4 bases from J, with 12 bases in between. The full variable domain, rest sourced from reference TRBV19 and TRBJ1-2, is DGGITQSPKYLFRKEGQNVTLSCEQNLNHDAMYWYRQDPGQGLRLIYYSQIVNDFQKGDIAEGYSVSREKKESFPLTVTSAQKNPTAFYLCASSIDGGGLYGYTFGSGTRLTVV.

This clone has only one observation. The J gene is TRBJ1-1, the V gene TRBV18; D unclear. The CDR3 extends over 13 amino acids. The V and J ends lost 4 bases and 1 base respectively, with 7 bases between them. Germline V CDR1 and CDR2: KGHSH, LQKENI. CDR3 DNA: TGTGCCAGCTCACTCCGAGAGAACACTGAAGCTTTCTTT. Encoded protein: CASSLRENTEAFF.

The chain carries TRBV6-5 and TRBJ1-6; a possible D gene is TRBD1 (6 bases). The CDR3 runs 16 residues. Looked up from germline, CDR1 is MNHEY and CDR2 is SVGAGI. V was shortened by 2 bases and J by 4 bases, with 12 bases between the two germline ends. The CDR3 loop reads CASSYRAGQYNSPLHF. As DNA, the CDR3 is TGTGCCAGCAGTTACCGAGCTGGACAGTATAATTCACCCCTCCACTTT.

The V gene is TRBV10-2, the J gene TRBJ2-2, with 10 bases matching TRBD2. Trimming at V came to 6 bases and at J to 6 bases, leaving 7 bases not matched to a gene. Germline CDR1 is WSHSY and CDR2 is SAAADI. CDR3 length: 15 residues. CDR3 sequence: CASRESGRGAGELFF. The CDR3 DNA is TGCGCCAGCAGGGAGAGCGGGAGGGGGGCCGGGGAGCTGTTTTTT.

The CDR3 spells CASGRLQGAGELFF. The CDR3 coding sequence is TGTGCTAGTGGTCGCCTTCAGGGCGCCGGGGAGCTGTTTTTT. The chain has TRBV12-5 and TRBJ2-2, with D possibly matching TRBD1 (5 bases). Trimming took 5 bases from V and 6 from J, leaving 13 bases between them. The CDR3 extends over 14 amino acids. Germline lookup yields CDR1 LGHNT and CDR2 FRNRAP.

The chain recombines TRBV19 with TRBJ1-1; D is perhaps TRBD1 (5 bases). This CDR3 spans 14 amino acids. Germline V gene data show CDR1 as LNHDA and CDR2 as SQIVND (reference sequence). With 3 bases removed from V and 1 base from J, the gap between germline ends came to 9 bases. The CDR3 DNA is TGTGCCAGTAGTATTTCGGGGGGGAACACTGAAGCTTTCTTT. Translation gives CASSISGGNTEAFF.

This chain links TRBV6-1 with TRBJ2-6, with 7 bases identical to TRBD2. J gave up 12 bases and V 3 bases, and 5 bases lay outside the gene matches. The CDR3 is made up of 13 amino acids. Germline-derived CDR1 and CDR2 are MNHNS and SASEGT. The CDR3 region is CASSDGGGSVLTF. The CDR3, as DNA: TGTGCCAGCAGTGATGGGGGGGGGAGCGTCCTGACTTTC.

The chain joins TRBV7-9 to TRBJ2-1; perhaps TRBD2 as D (5 bases). The germline V gene encodes CDR1 SEHNR and CDR2 FQNEAQ (reference sequence). Trimming shortened V by 1 base and J by 9 bases, and 16 bases separated the two germline ends. CDR3 length: 15 amino acids. The CDR3 DNA reads as TGTGCCAGCAGCTTAGTCCTAGCAGTCCCTGTTGAGCAGTTCTTC. This translates into CASSLVLAVPVEQFF.

Regarding this clone: In the same sample, other DNA sequences code for this CDR3. This chain uses TRBV9 with TRBJ1-1; a possible D gene is TRBD1 (5 bases). Germline V gene sequence: CDR1 SGDLS, CDR2 YYNGEE. Deletions cut 1 base from V and 2 bases from J, with 6 bases between. This CDR3 region has 13 residues. CDR3 in DNA: TGTGCCAGCAGCGTACAGGGAAACACTGAAGCTTTCTTT. It codes for CASSVQGNTEAFF.

This chain joins TRBV5-1 and TRBJ2-1, with D perhaps matching TRBD2 (5 bases). The V gene lost 1 base and the J gene lost 8 bases, with 22 bases spanning the gap. Germline-derived CDR1 and CDR2 are SGHRS and YFSETQ. CDR3 length: 17 amino acids. This CDR3 is CASSLNSLGRVVDEQFF. The CDR3 DNA reads as TGCGCCAGCAGCTTGAACTCACTAGGGCGGGTGGTCGATGAGCAGTTCTTC.

The chain couples TRBV5-1 to TRBJ1-2, with D maybe TRBD1 (5 bases). Germline loops: CDR1 SGHRS, CDR2 YFSETQ. V was pared by 4 bases and J by 4 bases, with 20 bases between. The CDR3 is made up of 16 amino acids. The CDR3 region has the DNA TGCGCCAGCAGCCCTATCCCCGGGACTAGCATCTATGGCTACACCTTC. Protein product: CASSPIPGTSIYGYTF.

The rearrangement joins TRBV5-1 to TRBJ2-7; 9 nucleotides line up with TRBD1. The CDR3 contains 14 residues. Germline assignment: CDR1 SGHRS and CDR2 YFSETQ. Losses at the gene ends were 4 bases for V and 4 bases for J; bases not matched to a gene: 6. CDR3 bases: TGCGCCAGCAGCAAGACAGGGGGGACTTACGAGCAGTACTTC. Amino acids: CASSKTGGTYEQYF.

The chain uses TRBV4-2 and TRBJ2-2, with D uncertain. There are 14 residues in the CDR3. The ends were cut back, 4 bases at V and 1 base at J, with 7 bases in the middle. Per germline, CDR1 LGHNA and CDR2 YNFKEQ. The CDR3 is CASSLAVNTGELFF. CDR3 coding DNA: TGTGCCAGCAGCCTGGCAGTGAACACCGGGGAGCTGTTTTTT.

This rearrangement joins TRBV21-1 to TRBJ2-6; the table names TRBD2, a call not compared with the DNA. TRBV21-1 is tagged as a pseudogene. The CDR3 spans 11 residues. CDR3 loop: CARARANVLTF. The CDR3 nucleotides are TGTGCCAGAGCGAGGGCCAACGTCCTGACTTTC.

The rearrangement links TRBV9 to TRBJ1-3; 7 nucleotides align to TRBD1. J gave up 4 bases and V 5 bases, and 12 bases lay outside the gene matches. The CDR3 totals 16 residues. CDR1 SGDLS and CDR2 YYNGEE come from the germline V gene. For the CDR3, the DNA is TGTGCCAGCAGTCCTGACCCGAGGGGGCCCGGAAACACCATATATTTT. Its translation: CASSPDPRGPGNTIYF.

The sample holds one count of this clone. CDR3 sequence reads: CAISGTVYGYTF. The CDR3 nucleotides are TGTGCCATCAGTGGGACAGTCTATGGCTACACCTTC. The V and J genes are TRBV10-3 and TRBJ1-2; possible D gene TRBD1, 6 bases. The germline V and J ends were trimmed by 4 bases and 4 bases, with 7 bases remaining between them. CDR1 and CDR2 (germline): ENHRY, SYGVKD. This CDR3 has 12 amino acids.

The gene calls are TRBV5-6 and TRBJ2-3, with 9 bases identical to TRBD2. The CDR3 loop spans 14 amino acids. Per germline, CDR1 SGHDT and CDR2 YYEEEE. V gave up 2 bases and J gave up 6 bases; unmatched junction bases: 4. CDR3 bases: TGTGCCAGCAGCTTAGCGGGAGGCCGCGATACGCAGTATTTT. Protein product: CASSLAGGRDTQYF.

This chain joins TRBV7-9 and TRBJ2-5, with 12 bases aligning to TRBD2. Looked up from germline, CDR1 is SEHNR and CDR2 is FQNEAQ (reference sequence). With V trimmed by 1 base and J by 2 bases, 2 bases remained unmatched. The CDR3 sequence is 16 residues long. CDR3 DNA sequence: TGTGCCAGCAGCTTAGTGCTAGCGGGAGGGCAAGAGACCCAGTACTTC. As protein: CASSLVLAGGQETQYF.

This clone came up once. The rearrangement uses TRBV5-4 and TRBJ2-2, with 8 bases matching TRBD1. J was trimmed by 4 bases and V by 3 bases; bases with no gene match: 5. Germline-derived CDR1 and CDR2 are SGHNT and YYREEE (reference sequence). The length of the CDR3 is 15 residues. As DNA, the CDR3 is TGTGCCAGCAGCTCGGACAGGGCACCCACCGGGGAGCTGTTTTTT. This translates into CASSSDRAPTGELFF.